Shown below are 5 T cell receptor beta chains from a single sample sequenced in a study of cytomegalovirus exposure and HLA in healthy donors (TCRdb year 2017). Libraries were built with the immunoSEQ multiplex PCR assay. The multiplex PCR relied on a mix of 60 forward primers for TCR Vbeta segments and 13 reverse primers for TCR Jbeta segments. TCRdb's version of the immuneACCESS table is confined to in-frame rearrangements and falls short of the full clone set. An unresolved V gene accounts for under half of the shortfall where checked; the remainder is of unknown origin. The sample table contains some 40,000 clones; only one count was recorded for around 69% of them. Roughly 6.7% of the sample belongs to the ten largest clones. The material sequenced was PBMCs. These receptors all come from a young man in good health and CMV-seronegative.

The genes are TRBV7-9 and TRBJ1-2; tentatively, D is TRBD1 (5 bases). Germline V gives CDR1 SEHNR, CDR2 FQNEAQ (reference sequence). Deletions cut 8 bases from V and 8 bases from J, with 12 bases between. CDR3 length equals 11 residues. The CDR3 loop reads CASYNGGGYTF. The CDR3 DNA reads as TGTGCCAGCTATAACGGGGGGGGCTACACCTTC.

This chain joins TRBV11-2 and TRBJ2-7; D is perhaps TRBD1 (6 bases). Germline V gene sequence: CDR1 SGHAT, CDR2 FQNNGV. CDR3 length: 13 residues. V shed 5 bases and J shed 5 bases, with 13 bases lying between them. The DNA of the CDR3 is TGTGCCAGCAGCCCTCAGGGGTGGAACGAGCAGTACTTC. Amino acids: CASSPQGWNEQYF.

The V gene is TRBV7-8, the J gene TRBJ2-1; 8 positions match TRBD2. V was clipped by 5 bases and J by 14 bases; unmatched bases: 5. The CDR3 is made up of 11 amino acids. Germline V gene data show CDR1 as SGHVS and CDR2 as FQNEAQ. Written as DNA, the CDR3 is TGTGCCAGCAGCACCGGGACTAGGAAGTTCTTC. Amino acids: CASSTGTRKFF.

The chain employs TRBV27 and TRBJ1-2; maybe TRBD1 (6 bases). Trimming shortened V by 2 bases and J by 2 bases, and 12 bases separated the two germline ends. The CDR3 loop spans 15 amino acids. Germline lookup yields CDR1 MNHEY and CDR2 SMNVEV (reference sequence). The DNA for the CDR3 is TGTGCCAGCAGTTTAACAGGGAACGCAAACTATGGCTACACCTTC. This sequence encodes CASSLTGNANYGYTF.

V usage is TRBV18 and J usage is TRBJ1-1; D remains unclear. The CDR3 contains 17 residues. The germline CDR1 and CDR2 sequences are KGHSH and LQKENI. The germline V and J ends were trimmed by 6 bases and 8 bases, with 28 bases remaining between them. The CDR3 coding sequence is TGTGCCAGCTCCCCTGTTAGTCGGTCGGGGTTGGCTTACGAAGCTTTCTTT. It specifies CASSPVSRSGLAYEAFF.